This T cell receptor beta chain was captured in a study of post-analysis software for immune sequencing data. The overall study: Relapsing-remitting, secondary progressive and progressive-relapsing forms made up the multiple sclerosis disease courses. Study observations and caveats: In patients, roughly five TRBV segments were more frequent than in controls, with TRBV5-6, TRBV5-1 and TRBV20-1 among them. Same-batch samples co-clustered strongly by F measure. Relative to controls, patients with multiple sclerosis showed significantly lower normalized Chao1 diversity.

This CDR3 is 15 amino acids long. Trimming took 8 bases from V and 0 from J, leaving 14 bases between them. Turning to this clonotype: Its cognate antigen is unknown.

Sequencing libraries made from TCR beta cDNA carried unique molecular identifiers. From around 1 to 10 million T cells, 400,000 to 500,000 cDNA molecules were obtained. TCRdb reanalysed the PCR reads using MiXCR and keeps one entry per CDR3 protein. The profile shows 450,000 or so distinct CDR3 sequences, around 40% of them singletons. This receptor was identified in a girl under 18 with multiple sclerosis. The sequencing input was blood. V and J are TRBV12-3 or TRBV12-4 and TRBJ2-4; tentatively, D is TRBD2 (6 bases). The CDR3 spells CASGLAGLAKNIQYF. Written as DNA, the CDR3 is TGTGCCAGCGGCCTCGCGGGATTAGCCAAAAACATTCAGTACTTC.